Listed here is a single TCR beta chain. What antigen it recognizes has not been identified. Per-base quality was not reported, and no clone a single base away is much larger than it. The library was built by means of the immunoSEQ multiplex PCR assay. For the multiplex PCR, a mixture combining 60 forward primers for TCR Vbeta segments and 13 reverse primers for TCR Jbeta segments was used. A multiplex PCR assay on genomic DNA amplified the CDR3 region of rearranged TCR beta genes. Amplified TCR beta libraries were sequenced as 87-base-pair reads on the Illumina HiSeq System. The authors' pipeline ran thus. A later analysis tallied 75 million to 95 million unique TCR beta chains across the 666 repertoires, and some 10 million of those chains were shared by two or more donors. A nearest-neighbor algorithm error-corrected the raw reads and collapsed the reads into unique sequences, merging closely related sequences to remove PCR and sequencing errors. To assign V, D and J gene segments, CDR3 sequences were aligned to IMGT reference sequences. For a sequence to be retained, a match of at least six nucleotides was required to both a V gene segment and a J gene segment. A rearrangement counted as productive if the CDR3 had no stop codons and remained in frame with V and J, and every other rearrangement counted as non-productive. CDR3 was defined by IMGT convention, running from the second conserved V-encoded cysteine to the conserved J-encoded phenylalanine. The earlier analysis of more than 450 of the donors excluded sequences that lacked an unambiguous match to a single V gene segment. In an earlier analysis of approximately 550 of the donors, V segments were called functional above 56.7% productive rearrangements and were called segregating when the between-donor standard deviation exceeded 5%. To diagnose cytomegalovirus status from the catalog of TCR beta chain sequences, a statistical classification framework was built. In a later analysis, TCR nucleotide sequences were compared against IMGT/GENE-DB human TR gene sequences so that V and J genes could be assigned. In a later analysis, CDR3 sequences and most-parsimonious VDJ recombination scenarios were assigned using the TCRdist pipeline. A later analysis defined each TCR beta chain by its CDR3 amino acid sequence plus V-gene family, and excluded reads lacking a unique V-gene family. A later analysis removed roughly 590 highly shared, low-generation-probability nucleotide sequences to deal with suspected cross-contamination and a sequencing artifact. A later analysis calculated a clonal expansion index for each public chain from normalized within-repertoire ranks of inferred template counts. A later analysis computed generation probabilities with a VDJ recombination model fitted to out-of-frame rearrangements, and checked the results against IGoR. Hypergeometric tests were used in a later analysis to score TCR-TCR, TCR-HLA and TCR-CMV co-occurrence, with a repertoire-size bias correction applied to the TCR pairs. To estimate false discovery rates, a later analysis permuted the HLA or CMV assignments 20 times. In a later analysis, co-occurring TCRs were grouped with DBSCAN, and TCRdist sequence similarity was added when clustering was performed within HLA-allele-positive subsets. For co-occurrence clustering, repertoires with fewer than 30,000 or more than 120,000 public chains were excluded, along with five repertoires with anomalous nucleotide sharing. This immuneACCESS table, as held by TCRdb, lists in-frame sequences with V and J called but not all clones. Of the missing ones, under half trace to an unresolved V gene in checked studies; the others have no known cause. The V and J calls and clone size come from that table; D and trimming were worked out from the DNA. In all, the sample holds roughly 100,000 clones, and roughly four fifths of those were seen once. The ten largest clones add up to roughly 1.2% of the sample.

This sample is drawn from a study of cytomegalovirus exposure and HLA in healthy donors (TCRdb year 2017). For context, the study as a whole: According to an earlier analysis of a few hundred of the donors, 150 million to 200 million T cells yielded 117 million unique TCR beta sequences and 276 Gb of sequence data. About 280 gigabases of sequencing data and 70 million to 95 million unique TCR sequences made up an early release that covered around 640 HLA-typed donors. Among the approximately 420 genotyped donors, approximately 77% belonged to the genetic ancestry cluster associated with self-reported Caucasian donors. The study aimed to test whether signatures of past pathogen exposure could be identified by cataloging public T cell receptors. The T cell repertoires of around 670 subjects were profiled by immunosequencing and related to cytomegalovirus serostatus. Besides the first cohort of roughly 640 subjects, a separate validation cohort made up of about 120 different subjects was used. To predict cytomegalovirus infection status, the study brought together high-throughput TCR immunosequencing, statistical association of individual TCRs with disease status, and machine learning. In a later analysis, previously published TCR beta repertoires from about 670 donors were re-analyzed and high-resolution HLA genotyping was added so that TCR occurrence patterns could be studied. Rather than drawing on any new phenotypic data, the later analysis identified candidate immune exposures from TCR beta sequences and the way those sequences occurred across donors. An earlier analysis of 450 to 750 of the donors used high-throughput TCR beta sequencing to judge whether each TCR beta V gene segment behaved as functional or pseudogenic. Donor age, sex, ethnicity and CMV serostatus were collected together with the repertoire data. Genome-wide SNP genotypes for about 60% of the roughly 670 donors were used in a later genetic analysis, which treated that subset as a discovery cohort. All discovery cohort repertoires had been generated using a single sequencing platform. Class I and class II HLA loci were covered by the typing at four-digit resolution. Typing coverage differed by locus: A, B, C, DRB1 and DQB1 were typed in about 629-640 donors, DQA1 in 500 to 550, DPA1 in nearly 610, and DPB1 in 450 to 480. Roughly five DR-DQ haplotypes were treated as single units for association and clustering because of strong linkage in the cohort. Across 398 genotyped donors of the cohort, an average of roughly 250,000 unique TCR beta nucleotide sequences per donor were sequenced, and approximately 17% of those sequences were non-productive. Results the study describes overall, beyond this receptor: The only immune exposure information available for the cohort was CMV serostatus. A later analysis found that HLA-associated TCR beta chains were more clonally expanded and had lower generation probabilities than equally common non-associated chains. A further reported finding was that TCR beta sequences accurately predicted the HLA-A and HLA-B alleles for most subjects in the first cohort. In both the original and validation cohorts, the classifier was reported to diagnose cytomegalovirus status with high specificity and sensitivity. In a later genetic analysis, a missense DCLRE1C variant was associated with V-gene and J-gene trimming of TCR beta chains, and the association was replicated in an independent cohort. An earlier analysis of some 590 of the donors showed that most TCR beta V segments appeared in productive rearrangements either about 90% or about 30% of the time, which broadly matched IMGT annotations. When HLA alleles, especially DR and DQ, strongly co-occurred, attributing TCR associations to individual alleles was difficult. The cohort was sequenced for TCR beta chains only, and without alpha or paired-chain data the features that could be detected were limited. HLA typing was unavailable for some donors at each locus, so association tests used only the typed subset. Three of the identified cytomegalovirus-associated TCR beta chains were confirmed in vitro to be specific for cytomegalovirus antigens. The study gave a list of under 200 TCR beta chains associated with cytomegalovirus. A later analysis reported that several top co-occurrence clusters appeared linked to parvovirus B19, influenza, CMV and Epstein-Barr virus. Across donors, most TCR sequences were observed very rarely, whereas some public TCRs were present in many individuals. Linkage disequilibrium might explain the correlated functional status among segregating V segments, but an unknown experimental factor could not be excluded. Because counts were too low, seventeen rarely observed V segments, including chromosome 9 orphons, were left out of the earlier analysis of several hundred of the donors. Most CMV-associated TCR beta chains appeared to be HLA-restricted in a later analysis, and the HLA associations seemed to be driven largely by CMV exposure. In a later analysis, TCR association rates were found to vary across HLA loci, with the most associated TCRs seen for DRB1 alleles and the fewest for HLA-C alleles. A cluster of highly shared sequence variants was judged likely to represent a technical artifact of the sequencing pipeline. Sequencing depth was assumed to be roughly uniform across donors in the presence/absence analyses, though that assumption may not hold. In a later analysis, 16,951 TCR beta sequences were associated with specific HLA alleles at a false discovery rate of 0.05. According to a later genetic analysis, donors in an Asian-associated ancestry cluster had fewer N-insertions in productive TCRs than the approximately 630-donor mean. The authors suggested that the approach could potentially be extended to other disease states and immunological phenotypes.

The cohort was made up of 500 to 800 healthy bone marrow donors. At the time of sampling, every cohort member was nominally healthy, though immune exposures that went unrecorded were likely present. The donor was CMV seronegative and was included in the group of under 450 seronegative cohort members. A peripheral blood sample was collected from each donor, and TCR beta sequencing was performed on peripheral blood mononuclear cells. Genomic DNA extraction from the blood cell samples was performed with the Qiagen DNeasy Blood Extraction Kit. This clonotype originated in a man aged 40-55 years in good health and CMV-seronegative. The sequenced sample was PBMCs.

The DNA sequence follows: TGTGCCAGCAGTTACTCTTACAGCTATAGCAATCAGCCCCAGCATTTT. This is translated as CASSYSYSYSNQPQHF. The chain was built from TRBV6-5 and TRBJ1-5; no D gene call is confident. Inclusive of the bounding cysteine and phenylalanine, the CDR3 is 16 residues long. Of all the DNA, just the CDR3 is kept, 48 bases in frame from base 1. The CDR1 and CDR2 encoded by the germline V gene are MNHEY and SVGAGI. Relative to germline, V is 0 bases shorter and J is 0 bases shorter, with 9 bases between their ends.